The 22 T cell receptor beta chains in this list originate from one sample, sequenced in a study of patients and donors after allogeneic stem cell transplantation. One entry per CDR3 protein results from TCRdb running MiXCR on the RT-PCR reads. There are a few hundred thousand distinct CDR3 sequences in the sample; around 40% occur only once, and roughly 12% lies in the top ten. The sequenced sample was blood, either unsorted or a sorted T cell fraction (not recorded which). The source is a human donor who was either an allogeneic HSCT recipient or a stem cell or donor lymphocyte infusion donor (not recorded which). It is not recorded whose cells these are; they may come from a transplant donor.

This chain links TRBV4-3 with TRBJ1-4; D remains unclear. Germline V CDR1 and CDR2: LGHNA, YSLEER. V lost 1 base and J lost 7, with 13 bases in between. The CDR3 length is 15 residues. The CDR3 loop is CASSQVETVLEKLFF. The CDR3 coding sequence is TGCGCCAGCAGCCAAGTCGAAACAGTACTTGAAAAACTGTTTTTT.

This clonotype was observed a few times. The genes are TRBV20-1 and TRBJ1-1; no reliable D call. Germline loops: CDR1 DFQATT, CDR2 SNEGSKA (reference sequence). V was cut by 6 bases and J by 1 base, with 12 bases left in between. The CDR3 runs to 13 residues. The CDR3 bases are TGCAGTGCCCCGGGCCCTGGGAACACTGAAGCTTTCTTT. This encodes CSAPGPGNTEAFF.

This clonotype has only a few counts. This chain uses TRBV3-1 with TRBJ1-1; D unresolved. Between the trimmed V and J ends, which lost 6 bases and 9 bases, there was a span of 14 bases. The germline V gene encodes CDR1 LGHDT and CDR2 YNNKEL (reference sequence). The CDR3 runs 12 residues. CDR3: CASRDGLTQAFF. In DNA form, the CDR3 reads TGTGCCAGCAGAGATGGACTGACTCAAGCTTTCTTT.

The CDR3 sequence is CSGQTTLRDTQYF. Here the CDR3 DNA reads TGCAGTGGTCAGACAACCTTGAGGGATACGCAGTATTTT. This chain connects TRBV20-1 to TRBJ2-3; D unresolved. This CDR3 has 13 amino acids. Trimming cost V 7 bases and J 6 bases, with 17 bases left between them. Germline CDR1 reads DFQATT; CDR2 reads SNEGSKA (reference sequence).

This chain connects TRBV7-2 to TRBJ1-1; weak D call: TRBD1 (6 bases). V gave up 3 bases and J gave up 2 bases, with 13 bases separating them. The germline CDR1 and CDR2 sequences are SGHTA and FQGNSA. The CDR3 spans 15 residues. CDR3 bases: TGTGCCAGCAGCTTCTTTGCAGGGGTCAACACTGAAGCTTTCTTT. It is translated as CASSFFAGVNTEAFF. The full variable domain, rest sourced from reference TRBV7-2 and TRBJ1-1, is GAGVSQSPSNKVTEKGKDVELRCDPISGHTALYWYRQSLGQGLEFLIYFQGNSAPDKSGLPSDRFSAERTGGSVSTLTIQRTQQEDSAVYLCASSFFAGVNTEAFFGQGTRLTVV.

The chain uses TRBV3-1 and TRBJ2-1; D unclear. CDR3 length: 14 amino acids. Germline V gene lookup returns CDR1 LGHDT and CDR2 YNNKEL (reference sequence). V lost 4 bases and J lost 4, with 11 bases in between. The CDR3: CASSPLDGYNEQFF. CDR3 sequence (DNA): TGTGCCAGCAGCCCCCTAGACGGTTACAATGAGCAGTTCTTC.

This clonotype occurred once. The chain joins TRBV15 to TRBJ1-6; D not resolved. Looked up from germline, CDR1 is LNHNV and CDR2 is YYDKDF (reference sequence). This CDR3 has 17 amino acids. Trimming took 2 bases from V and 7 from J, leaving 18 bases between them. Here the CDR3 reads CATSRRPYEFENSPLHF. Written as DNA, the CDR3 is TGTGCCACCAGCAGACGACCCTACGAATTCGAGAATTCACCCCTCCACTTT.

This clonotype was detected ten times or more. This rearrangement joins TRBV12-3 or TRBV12-4 to TRBJ1-1, with D uncertain. The CDR3 consists of 13 residues. Trimming cost V 7 bases and J 6 bases, with 15 bases left between them. The CDR3 protein is CASKPSRYAEAFF. CDR3 in DNA: TGTGCCAGCAAACCGTCCCGCTACGCTGAAGCTTTCTTT.

This clonotype occurred once. This chain joins TRBV6-2 or TRBV6-3 and TRBJ1-1, with D uncertain. CDR3 size: 17 residues. CDR1 is MNHEY and CDR2 is SVGEGT in the germline V gene. V was clipped by 7 bases and J by 1 base, with 22 bases between them. Written as DNA, the CDR3 is TGTGCCAGCAACAAGGGATACAGCACGAGTCGGAACACTGAAGCTTTCTTT. Translating gives CASNKGYSTSRNTEAFF.

This clonotype showed up just a few times. The gene calls are TRBV6-2 or TRBV6-3 and TRBJ1-5, with TRBD1 identical over 9 bases. This CDR3 has 16 residues. V lost 0 bases, J lost 2 bases, and 2 bases stayed unmatched. Germline V gene sequence: CDR1 MNHEY, CDR2 SVGEGT. CDR3 region: CASSYSRDRGNQPQHF. The CDR3 region has the DNA TGTGCCAGCAGTTACTCCCGGGACAGGGGCAATCAGCCCCAGCATTTT.

This chain links TRBV6-2 or TRBV6-3 with TRBJ2-7; TRBD2 might be the D (5 bases). The CDR3 loop spans 15 amino acids. Trimming removed 3 bases at V and 0 bases at J, with 12 bases between. Germline V lookup: CDR1 MNHEY, CDR2 SVGEGT. CDR3 nucleotides: TGTGCCAGCAGTTATTCCGACGGGAACTCCTACGAGCAGTACTTC. This sequence encodes CASSYSDGNSYEQYF.

This rearrangement joins TRBV28 to TRBJ2-3, with D possibly being TRBD2 (5 bases). The V gene's germline CDR1 is MDHEN and CDR2 SYDVKM. V lost 2 bases to trimming and J lost 2 bases, with 8 bases between them. The CDR3 sequence is 14 residues long. The CDR3 loop reads CASSLTGNTDTQYF. Here the CDR3 DNA reads TGTGCCAGCAGTTTAACCGGGAACACAGATACGCAGTATTTT.

The rearrangement links TRBV12-3 or TRBV12-4 to TRBJ1-2, with 7 bases identical to TRBD1. This CDR3 contains 15 residues. V lost 0 bases to trimming and J lost 7 bases; unmatched junction nucleotides: 8. In DNA, the CDR3 is TGTGCCAGCAGTTTAGCGGCGACAGGGTCCGCTGGCTACACCTTC. This codes for CASSLAATGSAGYTF.

This clonotype was detected only a few times. The V and J genes are TRBV12-3 or TRBV12-4 and TRBJ1-2; D might be TRBD1 (6 bases). The CDR3 is 16 residues long. The V end was cut by 0 bases, the J end by 2 bases, with 13 bases between. The CDR3 is CASSLAPMDRNYGYTF. CDR3 nucleotide sequence: TGTGCCAGCAGTTTAGCACCAATGGACAGAAACTATGGCTACACCTTC.

J is TRBJ2-1 and V is TRBV3-1; 11 bases fit TRBD2. Germline V CDR1 and CDR2: LGHDT, YNNKEL (reference sequence). Losses at the gene ends were 1 base for V and 8 bases for J; bases not matched to a gene: 4. This CDR3 has 15 amino acids. DNA of the CDR3: TGTGCCAGCAGCCAAGTACTAGCGGGGGCGGATGAGCAGTTCTTC. Its protein product is CASSQVLAGADEQFF.

This clonotype was seen a handful of times. J is TRBJ1-2 and V is TRBV4-3, with 7 bases aligning to TRBD1. V lost 0 bases, J lost 4 bases, and 8 bases stayed unmatched. This CDR3 comprises 16 residues. Germline V gives CDR1 LGHNA, CDR2 YSLEER. DNA for the CDR3: TGCGCCAGCAGCCAAGACGGGCAGGGGGGCACCTATGGCTACACCTTC. Its translation is CASSQDGQGGTYGYTF.

This chain joins TRBV15 and TRBJ2-7; 8 bases map to TRBD2. V shed 0 bases, J shed 2 bases, and the junction held 3 bases outside the gene matches. Germline assignment: CDR1 LNHNV and CDR2 YYDKDF (reference sequence). The CDR3 sequence is 15 residues long. DNA for the CDR3: TGTGCCACCAGCAGAGAGCGGGGGGAAGCCTACGAGCAGTACTTC. The encoded protein is CATSRERGEAYEQYF.

V gene TRBV27 combines with J gene TRBJ1-5; 12 positions agree with TRBD1. Per the germline V gene, CDR1 is MNHEY and CDR2 is SMNVEV (reference sequence). The CDR3 extends over 15 amino acids. The V gene end was trimmed by 6 bases and the J gene end by 5 bases; junction bases not matched to a gene: 5. The CDR3 DNA is TGTGCCAGCAGCCTGGGACAGGGGGCCTATCAGCCCCAGCATTTT. Encoded protein: CASSLGQGAYQPQHF.

The chain carries TRBV12-3 or TRBV12-4 and TRBJ1-2, with D perhaps TRBD1 (6 bases). Trimming took off 2 bases at V and 4 bases at J, with 11 bases between the two ends. The CDR3 contains 14 residues. CDR3: CASSLIRGAYGYTF. The CDR3 DNA reads as TGTGCCAGCAGTTTAATCCGGGGGGCCTATGGCTACACCTTC.

This clonotype has a handful of counts. CDR3 amino acids: CASSSRSAPSPLHF. Here the CDR3 DNA reads TGTGCCAGCAGTTCCCGCTCGGCTCCTTCACCCCTCCACTTT. V and J are TRBV12-3 or TRBV12-4 and TRBJ1-6; D unresolved. V lost 4 bases and J 9 bases, leaving 13 bases between the germline ends. This CDR3 is built from 14 residues.

The CDR3 bases are TGCAGTGCTAGACCAGGGTCGTCTGGAAACACCATATATTTT. It codes for CSARPGSSGNTIYF. V is TRBV20-1 and J is TRBJ1-3; D is possibly TRBD1 (5 bases). The CDR3 runs to 14 residues. The germline CDR1 and CDR2 sequences are DFQATT and SNEGSKA (reference sequence). V lost 2 bases and J lost 1, with 9 bases in between.

This clonotype was seen a few times. The J gene is TRBJ1-1, the V gene TRBV18; D may be TRBD1 (6 bases). The ends were cut back, 3 bases at V and 4 bases at J, with 9 bases in the middle. The length of the CDR3 is 13 residues. Germline loops: CDR1 KGHSH, CDR2 LQKENI. The CDR3 sequence: CASSPAGATEAFF. CDR3 nucleotide sequence: TGTGCCAGCTCACCTGCAGGGGCCACTGAAGCTTTCTTT.